Reported below is one T cell receptor (beta chain). The method was immunoSEQ multiplex PCR; TCRdb's version includes in-frame clones alone and lacks a portion of them. Of under 200,000 clones listed, around 82% were seen once; the top ten hold roughly 9.8%. These data are taken from a study of blood T cell repertoires in COVID-19. The germline V and J ends were trimmed by 5 bases and 12 bases, with 16 bases remaining between them. The germline V gene encodes CDR1 LNHDA and CDR2 SQIVND (reference sequence). This CDR3 is 12 amino acids long. Sequenced: peripheral blood. The chain uses TRBV19 and TRBJ1-1; perhaps TRBD1 as D (6 bases). The sequence derives from a woman older than 75 with acute or convalescent COVID-19. The CDR3 spells CASSSGERETFF. The CDR3 DNA is TGTGCCAGTAGTTCAGGGGAAAGGGAGACTTTCTTT.